One sample yielded the 31 T cell receptor beta chains listed below, sequenced in a study of naive and memory T cell subsets. Study results and limitations: Especially in CD8 cells, naive repertoires contained a few larger clonotypes, possibly CD45RA-re-expressing memory cells.

The beta constant-region primer was an equimolar mix of two oligonucleotides covering TRBC1 and TRBC2. Four rounds of PCR amplified the ligated cDNA using nested alpha and beta constant-region primers plus SP2. TCRdb ran MiXCR on the UMI-ligation and nested PCR reads and lists one entry per CDR3 protein. The sample yields more than 120,000 distinct CDR3 sequences, about 20% seen once. These receptors have no identified antigens. The sequenced sample was naive CD8+ T cells from blood. The receptors were sampled from a human donor in good health.

The chain joins TRBV5-1 to TRBJ2-3; D gene ambiguous. This CDR3 is built from 14 residues. Germline CDR1 SGHRS, CDR2 YFSETQ. Trimming took 4 bases from V and 0 from J, leaving 9 bases between them. This chain's CDR3 is CASSPLYSTDTQYF. In nucleotides, the CDR3 is TGCGCCAGCAGCCCGCTCTACAGCACAGATACGCAGTATTTT.

This clonotype was counted between two and nine times. The rearrangement joins TRBV25-1 to TRBJ1-2; weak D call: TRBD1 (5 bases). This CDR3 is built from 15 residues. CDR1 and CDR2 from the germline V gene are MGHDK and SYGVNS. V lost 1 base and J lost 6, with 15 bases in between. The CDR3 sequence is CASSEFGGSVDGYTF. CDR3 nucleotides: TGTGCCAGCAGTGAATTCGGGGGATCAGTAGATGGCTACACCTTC.

This clonotype was observed a handful of times. The chain has TRBV29-1 and TRBJ2-7, with D hard to call. CDR1 and CDR2 (germline): SQVTM, ANQGSEA. The V end was cut by 0 bases, the J end by 3 bases, with 18 bases between. The CDR3 totals 16 residues. CDR3: CSVEDVELLLIYEQYF. CDR3 bases: TGCAGCGTTGAAGATGTGGAGCTCCTCCTAATCTACGAGCAGTACTTC.

A word on this clonotype: Given the absence of the conserved phenylalanine or tryptophan at the CDR3 end, a read error is likely. The chain recombines TRBV12-3 or TRBV12-4 with TRBJ2-5, with D hard to call. The CDR3 spans 14 residues. Trimming took 6 bases from V and 1 from J, leaving 12 bases between them. This CDR3 reads CASSTLTFQETQYY. The CDR3 nucleotides read TGTGCCAGCAGCACACTCACATTCCAAGAGACCCAGTACTAC.

This clonotype was counted only a few times. The rearrangement joins TRBV2 to TRBJ2-1, with D possibly matching TRBD1 (5 bases). Per the germline V gene, CDR1 is SNHLY and CDR2 is FYNNEI. The V end was cut by 2 bases, the J end by 5 bases, with 10 bases between. CDR3 length: 14 amino acids. CDR3 sequence: CASSERGGHNEQFF. DNA of the CDR3: TGTGCCAGCAGTGAAAGGGGCGGTCACAATGAGCAGTTCTTC.

Only a few counts were recorded for this clonotype. The rearrangement joins TRBV13 to TRBJ1-1, with D hard to call. V was pared by 3 bases and J by 1 base, with 9 bases between. The CDR3 spans 14 residues. Germline V gene sequence: CDR1 PRHDT, CDR2 FYEKMQ (reference sequence). The CDR3 coding sequence is TGTGCCAGCAGCTTGGCAGGCCAGAACACTGAAGCTTTCTTT. It codes for CASSLAGQNTEAFF.

The CDR3 reads CASSEGGGVETQYF. CDR3 nucleotide sequence: TGCGCCAGCAGTGAAGGTGGGGGAGTAGAGACCCAGTACTTC. The genes are TRBV5-1 and TRBJ2-5; perhaps D is TRBD1 or TRBD2 (5 bases each). Germline V gene data show CDR1 as SGHRS and CDR2 as YFSETQ. The ends were cut back, 5 bases at V and 4 bases at J, with 15 bases in the middle. The CDR3 has 14 amino acids.

This rearrangement joins TRBV5-6 to TRBJ1-1, with unresolved D. The germline V gene encodes CDR1 SGHDT and CDR2 YYEEEE. The germline V and J ends were trimmed by 0 bases and 1 base, with 7 bases remaining between them. This CDR3 has 14 residues. The CDR3 sequence: CASSLGGRNTEAFF. In DNA, the CDR3 is TGTGCCAGCAGCTTGGGGGGTCGGAACACTGAAGCTTTCTTT.

This clonotype was counted a few times. The chain uses TRBV18 and TRBJ2-1; TRBD2 is a possible D gene (6 bases). V dropped 8 bases and J dropped 5 bases, with 10 bases sitting between them. CDR3 length: 12 residues. Germline lookup yields CDR1 KGHSH and CDR2 LQKENI. For the CDR3, the DNA is TGTGCCAGCCAGGAGGGGAACAATGAGCAGTTCTTC. It translates to CASQEGNNEQFF.

This clonotype was detected a few times. The chain combines TRBV6-5 with TRBJ2-2; D uncertain. V lost 1 base and J lost 3, with 9 bases in between. The length of the CDR3 is 15 residues. From germline, CDR1 is MNHEY and CDR2 SVGAGI. The CDR3 spells CASSYLGTDTGELFF. The CDR3 DNA reads TGTGCCAGCAGTTACTTGGGCACCGACACCGGGGAGCTGTTTTTT.

The V and J genes are TRBV28 and TRBJ2-7; D possibly uses TRBD1 or TRBD2 (5 bases each). Looked up from germline, CDR1 is MDHEN and CDR2 is SYDVKM. Trimming stripped 7 bases from V and 4 bases from J, with 14 bases between. This CDR3 spans 13 amino acids. CDR3 residues: CASTIQGVYEQYF. The CDR3 bases are TGTGCCAGCACAATCCAGGGAGTTTACGAGCAGTACTTC.

This clonotype was detected a few times. This chain uses TRBV30 with TRBJ1-1; D unclear. The CDR3 runs to 12 residues. Per germline, CDR1 GTSNPN and CDR2 SVGIG (reference sequence). With 2 bases removed from V and 1 base from J, the gap between germline ends came to 5 bases. The CDR3 DNA sequence: TGTGCCTGGAGTATCGGGAACACTGAAGCTTTCTTT. Its protein product is CAWSIGNTEAFF. The full variable domain, rest sourced from reference TRBV30 and TRBJ1-1, is SQTIHQWPATLVQPVGSPLSLECTVEGTSNPNLYWYRQAAGRGLQLLFYSVGIGQISSEVPQNLSASRPQDRQFILSSKKLLLSDSGFYLCAWSIGNTEAFFGQGTRLTVV.

This clonotype was seen only a few times. The chain has TRBV10-3 and TRBJ2-1, with 9 bases fitting TRBD2. V shed 2 bases and J 4 bases; nucleotides not matched to a gene: 9. Per germline, CDR1 ENHRY and CDR2 SYGVKD. The CDR3 consists of 17 residues. CDR3 in DNA: TGTGCCATCAGTGAGACGGGTGTGACTAGCGGTTACAATGAGCAGTTCTTC. Translated, it gives CAISETGVTSGYNEQFF.

The V and J genes are TRBV7-8 and TRBJ2-4; 7 bases align to TRBD1. Trimming at V came to 3 bases and at J to 6 bases, leaving 2 bases not matched to a gene. The germline V gene has CDR1 SGHVS and CDR2 FQNEAQ. The CDR3 has 13 amino acids. The CDR3 region is CASSLGQTNIQYF. CDR3 DNA: TGTGCCAGCAGCTTGGGACAGACAAACATTCAGTACTTC.

This clonotype has just a few counts. This chain links TRBV28 with TRBJ2-1, with 9 bases that match TRBD1. Trimming at V came to 3 bases and at J to 9 bases, leaving 6 bases not matched to a gene. Germline V gene sequence: CDR1 MDHEN, CDR2 SYDVKM. This CDR3 has 14 amino acids. The CDR3 bases are TGTGCCAGCAGTTTGACAGGGGGTTCGGGTGAGCAGTTCTTC. Amino acid sequence: CASSLTGGSGEQFF.

Only a few counts were recorded for this clonotype. The chain joins TRBV28 to TRBJ2-7; D unresolved. This CDR3 is 14 amino acids long. From germline, CDR1 is MDHEN and CDR2 SYDVKM. The V and J ends lost 2 bases and 1 base respectively, with 9 bases between them. Here the CDR3 reads CASSLMENSYEQYF. CDR3 bases: TGTGCCAGCAGTTTAATGGAGAATTCCTACGAGCAGTACTTC. The full variable domain, in which reference TRBV28 and TRBJ2-7 provide the parts outside the CDR3, is DVKVTQSSRYLVKRTGEKVFLECVQDMDHENMFWYRQDPGLGLRLIYFSYDVKMKEKGDIPEGYSVSREKKERFSLILESASTNQTSMYLCASSLMENSYEQYFGPGTRLTVT.

This clonotype was counted a few times. The chain is built from TRBV4-1 and TRBJ2-3; 12 bases are shared with TRBD2. The CDR3 spans 17 residues. V lost 0 bases and J lost 3; bases outside the gene matches: 4. Per the germline V gene, CDR1 is MGHRA and CDR2 is YSYEKL. The CDR3 sequence: CASSQDGLAGPTDTQYF. CDR3 bases: TGCGCCAGCAGCCAAGATGGACTAGCGGGACCGACAGATACGCAGTATTTT.

The table lists this clonotype with a few counts. A junction end diverges from the germline sequence, so it may reflect a read error. This chain connects TRBV12-3 or TRBV12-4 to TRBJ2-1, with TRBD2 matching over 12 bases. This CDR3 comprises 15 residues. The chain's CDR3 is CASSLAGGPKNEQFF. In nucleotides, the CDR3 is TGTGCCAGCAGTCTAGCGGGAGGGCCCAAGAATGAGCAGTTCTTC.

This chain connects TRBV28 to TRBJ2-7; possibly TRBD2 for D (5 bases). Germline CDR1 MDHEN, CDR2 SYDVKM. The ends were cut back, 5 bases at V and 3 bases at J, with 14 bases in the middle. This CDR3 has 14 amino acids. The CDR3: CASSPGLRLYEQYF. The DNA for the CDR3 is TGTGCCAGCAGTCCAGGACTCCGACTCTACGAGCAGTACTTC. Together with reference TRBV28 and TRBJ2-7, the CDR3 gives the full variable domain: DVKVTQSSRYLVKRTGEKVFLECVQDMDHENMFWYRQDPGLGLRLIYFSYDVKMKEKGDIPEGYSVSREKKERFSLILESASTNQTSMYLCASSPGLRLYEQYFGPGTRLTVT.

A few counts support this clonotype. The chain couples TRBV7-3 to TRBJ2-1; no clear D gene. Germline V gene data show CDR1 as SGHTA and CDR2 as FQGTGA. The length of the CDR3 is 15 residues. V lost 7 bases and J lost 9, with 22 bases in between. The CDR3 protein is CASKINGGPYGEQFF. In DNA form, the CDR3 reads TGTGCCAGCAAAATTAACGGTGGCCCCTATGGTGAGCAGTTCTTC.

A few counts support this clonotype. The chain joins TRBV7-9 to TRBJ2-3; the match to TRBD1 covers 8 bases. The ends lost 5 bases at V and 5 bases at J; junction bases unmatched: 3. Germline CDR1 and CDR2: SEHNR and FQNEAQ (reference sequence). This CDR3 has 13 amino acids. The chain's CDR3 is CASSQGAEDTQYF. As DNA, the CDR3 is TGTGCCAGCAGCCAGGGGGCGGAAGATACGCAGTATTTT.

This clonotype came up many times. The V gene is TRBV3-1, the J gene TRBJ2-2, with TRBD2 as a possible D gene (5 bases). The germline V gene has CDR1 LGHDT and CDR2 YNNKEL (reference sequence). Trimming shortened V by 0 bases and J by 6 bases, and 14 bases separated the two germline ends. The CDR3 is 16 amino acids. CDR3 DNA: TGTGCCAGCAGCCAAGATCATGAGGGTTGGCCCGGGGAGCTGTTTTTT. Its translation: CASSQDHEGWPGELFF.

This clonotype appeared many times. The V and J genes are TRBV7-8 and TRBJ1-3; 7 nucleotides align to TRBD1. The junction had 12 bases not matched to a gene; V was cut back by 2 bases and J by 8 bases. This CDR3 contains 16 residues. Germline CDR1 is SGHVS and CDR2 is FQNEAQ. CDR3 DNA: TGTGCCAGCAGCTTATTCGACAGGGTAACGAGAGACACCATATATTTT. The encoded protein is CASSLFDRVTRDTIYF.

This clonotype was seen only a few times. This chain joins TRBV6-5 and TRBJ1-1, with D tentatively TRBD1 (5 bases). V lost 5 bases to trimming and J lost 6 bases, with 7 bases between them. Germline V lookup: CDR1 MNHEY, CDR2 SVGAGI. The CDR3 extends over 11 amino acids. CDR3: CASSEGSEAFF. The CDR3 DNA follows: TGTGCCAGCAGTGAGGGGTCTGAAGCTTTCTTT.

The rearrangement links TRBV28 to TRBJ2-1; D is possibly TRBD2 (5 bases). Germline CDR1 and CDR2: MDHEN and SYDVKM. The CDR3 is 15 residues long. The V and J ends lost 5 bases and 3 bases respectively, with 14 bases between them. CDR3 in DNA: TGTGCCAGCAGTCGTAAGCGGACTTACTACAATGAGCAGTTCTTC. This gives the protein CASSRKRTYYNEQFF.

The sample holds a few counts of this clonotype. This chain connects TRBV3-1 to TRBJ2-5; TRBD1 might be the D (6 bases). Trimming removed 1 base from V and 1 base from J, with 13 bases in between. The germline CDR1 and CDR2 sequences are LGHDT and YNNKEL (reference sequence). The CDR3 length is 16 residues. CDR3 in amino acids: CASSQGDTLLQETQYF. The CDR3 nucleotides are TGTGCCAGCAGCCAAGGGGACACCCTACTCCAAGAGACCCAGTACTTC.

This clonotype showed up just a few times. The CDR3 DNA follows: TGTGCCAGCAGCCTATCCTGGGACGGCTTGAACACCGGGGAGCTGTTTTTT. Its translation is CASSLSWDGLNTGELFF. The chain is built from TRBV7-3 and TRBJ2-2; D may correspond to TRBD1 or TRBD2 (5 bases each). V lost 5 bases and J 1 base, leaving 17 bases between the germline ends. This CDR3 is 17 amino acids long. Per the germline V gene, CDR1 is SGHTA and CDR2 is FQGTGA. The variable domain in full, completed from reference TRBV7-3 and TRBJ2-2, reads GAGVSQTPSNKVTEKGKYVELRCDPISGHTALYWYRQSLGQGPEFLIYFQGTGAADDSGLPNDRFFAVRPEGSVSTLKIQRTERGDSAVYLCASSLSWDGLNTGELFFGEGSRLTVL.

This clonotype was found a few times. CDR3 nucleotide sequence: TGTGCCAGCAGCCTTAGGACTGCGACAGGGGAGAATTCACCCCTCCACTTT. Its protein product is CASSLRTATGENSPLHF. V and J are TRBV7-6 and TRBJ1-6, with 8 bases that match TRBD1. Germline trimming cut 5 bases from V and 7 bases from J; bases unmatched to any gene: 13. Germline CDR1 reads SGHVS; CDR2 reads FNYEAQ. The CDR3 has 17 amino acids. The full variable domain, rest sourced from reference TRBV7-6 and TRBJ1-6, is GAGVSQSPRYKVTKRGQDVALRCDPISGHVSLYWYRQALGQGPEFLTYFNYEAQQDKSGLPNDRFSAERPEGSISTLTIQRTEQRDSAMYRCASSLRTATGENSPLHFGNGTRLTVT.

This chain's CDR3 is CASSWAGGDEQYF. The CDR3 DNA reads as TGTGCCAGCAGTTGGGCGGGAGGCGACGAGCAGTACTTC. The chain joins TRBV28 to TRBJ2-7; TRBD2 aligns across 8 bases. J was trimmed by 5 bases and V by 4 bases; bases with no gene match: 4. The CDR3 runs 13 residues. Germline CDR1 MDHEN, CDR2 SYDVKM.

This chain connects TRBV7-9 to TRBJ2-5; D is undetermined. The CDR3 loop spans 15 amino acids. Germline V gene sequence: CDR1 SEHNR, CDR2 FQNEAQ (reference sequence). Trimming removed 1 base at V and 4 bases at J, with 13 bases between. The chain's CDR3 is CASSLGPGSGETQYF. The CDR3 DNA is TGTGCCAGCAGCTTAGGCCCAGGATCGGGAGAGACCCAGTACTTC.

CDR3 DNA: TGCAGTGCCTTGGGTAGCGGCTCCTACGAGCAGTACTTC. This translates into CSALGSGSYEQYF. This rearrangement joins TRBV20-1 to TRBJ2-7, with a weak D call TRBD2 (6 bases). CDR1 DFQATT and CDR2 SNEGSKA come from the germline V gene (reference sequence). The length of the CDR3 is 13 residues. The V end lost 6 bases, the J end lost 0 bases, and 12 bases lay between the germline ends.